The following is a T cell receptor (beta chain) sequence with its context. CDR3 size: 15 residues. In germline, CDR1 is SGHNT, CDR2 YYREEE (reference sequence). Trimming took 2 bases from V and 5 from J, leaving 15 bases between them. The source of the sample is a study of sequential checkpoint blockade in melanoma. Overall study: Randomization was 1:1 between first-line nivolumab→ipilimumab and ipilimumab→nivolumab.

The sample's treatment: randomized to nivolumab then ipilimumab (arm A) or the reverse (arm B). Patients had received no earlier DNA-damaging chemotherapy. Sorted cells were live CD3+CD8+, lacking CD19 and CD56, from PBMCs. Produced via immunoSEQ multiplex PCR; TCRdb's table is partial and in-frame only. The sample includes about 12,000 clones, about 61% seen only once; the top ten take 22%. This chain connects TRBV5-4 to TRBJ2-3, with a possible D match to TRBD1 (5 bases). Here the sequenced sample was CD8+ T cells sorted from blood (inferred from file names), taken from a patient given nivolumab and ipilimumab in sequence. This clonotype originated in a human donor with melanoma. CDR3 nucleotides: TGTGCCAGCAGCTTCCCAGGGTCGGGTGGAGATACGCAGTATTTT. Translation gives CASSFPGSGGDTQYF.